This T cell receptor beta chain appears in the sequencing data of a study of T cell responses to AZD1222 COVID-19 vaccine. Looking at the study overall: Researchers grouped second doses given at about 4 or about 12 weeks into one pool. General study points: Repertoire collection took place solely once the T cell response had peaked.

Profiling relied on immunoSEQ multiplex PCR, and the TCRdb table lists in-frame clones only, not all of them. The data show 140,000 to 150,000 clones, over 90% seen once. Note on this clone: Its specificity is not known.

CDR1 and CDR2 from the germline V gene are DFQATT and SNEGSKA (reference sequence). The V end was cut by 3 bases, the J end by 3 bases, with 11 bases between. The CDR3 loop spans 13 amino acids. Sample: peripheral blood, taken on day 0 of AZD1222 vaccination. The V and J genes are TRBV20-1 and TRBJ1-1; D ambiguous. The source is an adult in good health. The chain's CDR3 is CSASFSSDTEAFF. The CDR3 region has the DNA TGCAGTGCTAGTTTCAGTAGCGACACTGAAGCTTTCTTT.